This entry lists 25 T cell receptor beta chains sequenced from one sample in a study of STAT5B mutations in CD4+ large granular lymphocyte leukemia. TCRdb's copy holds only in-frame clones and misses some; the assay was immunoSEQ multiplex PCR. The data contain more than 25,000 clones, over 70% of them singletons. Sequenced sample: CD4+ T cells from blood buffy coats. These receptors all come from a human donor in good health.

This clone was counted only a few times. The chain links TRBV21-1 to TRBJ1-5. TRBV21-1 is annotated as a pseudogene. The CDR3 is made up of 15 amino acids. CDR3 nucleotides: TGTGCCAGCCCCGGGGGCAGGGCCCTTAATCAGCCCCAGCATTTT. This encodes CASPGGRALNQPQHF.

J is TRBJ2-7 and V is TRBV7-8; perhaps TRBD1 as D (5 bases). This CDR3 has 16 residues. Germline values: CDR1 SGHVS, CDR2 FQNEAQ. V lost 1 base, J lost 2 bases, and 15 bases lay in between. The CDR3: CASSLGGRAAPYEQYF. DNA of the CDR3: TGTGCCAGCAGCTTAGGGGGCAGGGCGGCCCCCTACGAGCAGTACTTC.

This sequence joins TRBV19 and TRBJ2-3, with D unresolved. CDR1 and CDR2 (germline): LNHDA, SQIVND (reference sequence). The CDR3 runs 15 residues. V shed 1 base and J shed 0 bases, with 8 bases lying between them. This chain's CDR3 is CASSIGTASTDTQYF. The CDR3 DNA reads TGTGCCAGTAGTATAGGGACGGCCAGCACAGATACGCAGTATTTT.

The chain couples TRBV7-9 to TRBJ2-1; D remains unclear. CDR3 size: 12 residues. Germline V gene data show CDR1 as SEHNR and CDR2 as FQNEAQ (reference sequence). V was pared by 5 bases and J by 10 bases, with 12 bases between. The CDR3 protein is CASSPQSAEQFF. The CDR3 coding sequence is TGTGCCAGCAGCCCACAGTCAGCCGAGCAGTTCTTC.

The CDR3 DNA reads as TGTGCCAGCAGTTCCCGACAGCCAGACTATGGCTACACCTTC. The encoded protein is CASSSRQPDYGYTF. The rearrangement joins TRBV28 to TRBJ1-2, with D possibly matching TRBD1 (5 bases). V lost 4 bases to trimming and J lost 3 bases, with 12 bases between them. This CDR3 comprises 14 residues. The germline V gene has CDR1 MDHEN and CDR2 SYDVKM.

The CDR3 spells CASTGTGEDYGYTF. CDR3 bases: TGCGCCAGCACCGGGACAGGGGAAGACTATGGCTACACCTTC. The rearrangement joins TRBV5-1 to TRBJ1-2; 10 positions agree with TRBD1. The CDR3 runs 14 residues. V trimming: 6 bases; J trimming: 3 bases; junction bases outside the gene matches: 5. Germline loops: CDR1 SGHRS, CDR2 YFSETQ. Using reference TRBV5-1 and TRBJ1-2 for the parts outside the CDR3, the full variable domain is KAGVTQTPRYLIKTRGQQVTLSCSPISGHRSVSWYQQTPGQGLQFLFEYFSETQRNKGNFPGRFSGRQFSNSRSEMNVSTLELGDSALYLCASTGTGEDYGYTFGSGTRLTVV.

V and J are TRBV28 and TRBJ1-6; TRBD1 aligns across 10 bases. With V trimmed by 2 bases and J by 9 bases, 13 bases remained unmatched. CDR1 and CDR2 from the germline V gene are MDHEN and SYDVKM. This CDR3 is built from 18 residues. The CDR3 region is CASSLSGDRGVWGSPLHF. The CDR3 DNA is TGTGCCAGCAGTTTAAGTGGGGACAGGGGTGTCTGGGGTTCACCCCTCCACTTT.

This clone showed up just a few times. The chain combines TRBV6-1 with TRBJ1-2; no reliable D call. CDR3 length equals 12 residues. CDR1 MNHNS and CDR2 SASEGT come from the germline V gene. V lost 9 bases and J 1 base, leaving 9 bases between the germline ends. The CDR3 spells CARGEGNYGYTF. As DNA, the CDR3 is TGTGCCAGAGGTGAGGGTAACTATGGCTACACCTTC.

The chain uses TRBV2 and TRBJ1-4; 8 bases are a match to TRBD1. J gave up 6 bases and V 5 bases, and 5 bases lay outside the gene matches. The length of the CDR3 is 14 residues. Germline values: CDR1 SNHLY, CDR2 FYNNEI. The CDR3 DNA reads TGTGCCAGCAGTCCTGACAGGGGAGATGAAAAACTGTTTTTT. It encodes CASSPDRGDEKLFF.

V and J are TRBV19 and TRBJ1-6; D may be TRBD1 (6 bases). The CDR3 spans 14 residues. The germline V and J ends were trimmed by 3 bases and 13 bases, with 16 bases remaining between them. Per the germline V gene, CDR1 is LNHDA and CDR2 is SQIVND (reference sequence). The CDR3 region has the DNA TGTGCCAGTAGTATTGAGGACAGTAACTACCCCCTCCACTTT. It yields the protein CASSIEDSNYPLHF.

V usage is TRBV2 and J usage is TRBJ2-7; D possibly corresponds to TRBD1 (6 bases). CDR3 length equals 16 residues. The V end lost 8 bases, the J end lost 4 bases, and 24 bases lay between the germline ends. CDR1 is SNHLY and CDR2 is FYNNEI in the germline V gene. This CDR3 is CASRPYGQGTGYEQYF. CDR3 sequence (DNA): TGTGCCAGCCGACCCTACGGCCAGGGGACCGGTTACGAGCAGTACTTC.

The chain is built from TRBV19 and TRBJ2-7; 8 bases fit TRBD1. V lost 6 bases and J lost 7; bases outside the gene matches: 5. From germline, CDR1 is LNHDA and CDR2 SQIVND (reference sequence). CDR3 length equals 12 residues. The CDR3 DNA is TGTGCCAGTAGGCAGGGGGCGGGGGAGCAGTACTTC. This gives the protein CASRQGAGEQYF.

V and J are TRBV30 and TRBJ1-3; D gene ambiguous. The CDR3 consists of 13 residues. Looked up from germline, CDR1 is GTSNPN and CDR2 is SVGIG (reference sequence). V lost 0 bases and J lost 4, with 7 bases in between. CDR3 bases: TGTGCCTGGAGTGTACGTGGGGGAAACACCATATATTTT. This codes for CAWSVRGGNTIYF.

In this sample, this clone turned up once. The gene calls are TRBV9 and TRBJ1-6; 8 nucleotides agree with TRBD1. The CDR3 loop spans 15 amino acids. Trimming removed 3 bases from V and 6 bases from J; junction bases left unmatched: 5. Germline CDR1 reads SGDLS; CDR2 reads YYNGEE. The CDR3 sequence is CASSEGQGVNSPLHF. The CDR3 DNA is TGTGCCAGCAGCGAAGGACAGGGTGTTAATTCACCCCTCCACTTT. The complete variable domain, with remaining parts taken from reference TRBV9 and TRBJ1-6, reads DSGVTQTPKHLITATGQRVTLRCSPRSGDLSVYWYQQSLDQGLQFLIQYYNGEERAKGNILERFSAQQFPDLHSELNLSSLELGDSALYFCASSEGQGVNSPLHFGNGTRLTVT.

The rearrangement uses TRBV6-1 and TRBJ2-1; D remains unclear. The ends were cut back, 2 bases at V and 8 bases at J, with 7 bases in the middle. Looked up from germline, CDR1 is MNHNS and CDR2 is SASEGT. This CDR3 region has 12 residues. The chain's CDR3 is CASSEPSDEQFF. The CDR3 bases are TGTGCCAGCAGTGAACCGTCGGATGAGCAGTTCTTC.

This chain joins TRBV11-1 and TRBJ1-1; D gene unclear. CDR1 and CDR2 from the germline V gene are SGHAT and FQDESV (reference sequence). The ends were cut back, 2 bases at V and 0 bases at J, with 4 bases in the middle. The CDR3 is made up of 13 amino acids. The CDR3 DNA follows: TGTGCCAGCAGCTTACAGATGAACACTGAAGCTTTCTTT. Protein: CASSLQMNTEAFF.

This chain uses TRBV6-6 with TRBJ2-7, with D possibly being TRBD2 (5 bases). The germline V and J ends were trimmed by 0 bases and 7 bases, with 16 bases remaining between them. Germline V gene data show CDR1 as MNHNY and CDR2 as SVGAGI (reference sequence). The CDR3 sequence is 15 residues long. CDR3 coding DNA: TGTGCCAGCAGTTACTCGTCCACGGATAGAGGGGAGCAGTACTTC. It is translated as CASSYSSTDRGEQYF.

J is TRBJ2-2 and V is TRBV11-1, with a weak D call TRBD2 (7 bases). V lost 4 bases, J lost 2 bases, and 23 bases lay in between. Germline assignment: CDR1 SGHAT and CDR2 FQDESV (reference sequence). This CDR3 is built from 19 residues. CDR3 region: CASSYPGGLAEPNTGELFF. In DNA form, the CDR3 reads TGTGCCAGCAGCTATCCCGGGGGGCTAGCGGAACCCAACACCGGGGAGCTGTTTTTT.

This clone occurred once. The chain joins TRBV11-2 to TRBJ2-3; 13 bases align to TRBD2. CDR1 is SGHAT and CDR2 is FQNNGV in the germline V gene. The ends lost 6 bases at V and 4 bases at J; junction bases unmatched: 13. The CDR3 loop spans 18 amino acids. DNA of the CDR3: TGTGCCAGCAGTCGGACTAGCGGGGGCGTAAAATGGCCAGATACGCAGTATTTT. Translating it yields CASSRTSGGVKWPDTQYF. The full variable domain, with the rest looked up from reference TRBV11-2 and TRBJ2-3, is EAGVAQSPRYKIIEKRQSVAFWCNPISGHATLYWYQQILGQGPKLLIQFQNNGVVDDSQLPKDRFSAERLKGVDSTLKIQPAKLEDSAVYLCASSRTSGGVKWPDTQYFGPGTRLTVL.

The chain carries TRBV4-2 and TRBJ1-2; D possibly corresponds to TRBD1 (5 bases). Germline loops: CDR1 LGHNA, CDR2 YNFKEQ. There are 18 residues in the CDR3. Trimming cost V 0 bases and J 0 bases, with 17 bases left between them. DNA for the CDR3: TGTGCCAGCAGCCAAGAGGGCGGGACTGAAGAAGCTAACTATGGCTACACCTTC. Translation: CASSQEGGTEEANYGYTF.

The chain employs TRBV6-1 and TRBJ2-5; D is uncertain. Germline V gene data show CDR1 as MNHNS and CDR2 as SASEGT. The CDR3 covers 13 residues. Trimming pared 6 bases from V and 4 bases from J, leaving 12 bases between. CDR3 protein: CASRVPSRETQYF. CDR3 nucleotides: TGTGCCAGCAGGGTTCCTTCGAGAGAGACCCAGTACTTC.

Only a few counts were recorded for this clone. This sequence joins TRBV28 and TRBJ1-3, with no clear D. The CDR3 has 16 amino acids. The germline V and J ends were trimmed by 2 bases and 5 bases, with 16 bases remaining between them. CDR1 MDHEN and CDR2 SYDVKM come from the germline V gene. This CDR3 is CASSLLAPVDRNTIYF. The DNA of the CDR3 is TGTGCCAGCAGTTTACTCGCGCCCGTCGATCGAAACACCATATATTTT.

The chain employs TRBV5-6 and TRBJ2-7, with a tentative D call TRBD2 (5 bases). CDR3 size: 15 residues. From germline, CDR1 is SGHDT and CDR2 YYEEEE. V was trimmed by 4 bases and J by 3 bases, leaving 17 bases between them. In nucleotides, the CDR3 is TGTGCCAGCAGCCGTACCGGGAAATTGAACTACGAGCAGTACGTC. Residues: CASSRTGKLNYEQYV.

This clone was detected a few times. The rearrangement joins TRBV6-4 to TRBJ1-5; TRBD1 aligns across 8 bases. Germline CDR1 reads MRHNA; CDR2 reads SNTAGT. The V and J ends lost 3 bases and 5 bases, in that order; junction bases with no gene match: 0. CDR3 size: 13 residues. The CDR3 reads CASSEQGDQPQHF. The CDR3 DNA follows: TGTGCCAGCAGTGAACAGGGGGATCAGCCCCAGCATTTT.

This clone was detected only a few times. The V call is TRBV27, the J call TRBJ1-5, with D uncertain. The V and J ends lost 2 bases and 3 bases respectively, with 5 bases between them. In germline, CDR1 is MNHEY, CDR2 SMNVEV (reference sequence). The CDR3 extends over 13 amino acids. The CDR3 here is CASSLLPNQPQHF. CDR3 DNA: TGTGCCAGCAGTTTACTCCCCAATCAGCCCCAGCATTTT.